This T cell receptor (beta chain) derives from a study of cytomegalovirus exposure and HLA in healthy donors. General study findings and limits: Prediction of most subjects' HLA-A and HLA-B alleles by TCR beta sequences was reportedly accurate. Prior analysis indicated that the majority of TCR beta V segments exhibited productivity approximately 90% or approximately 30% of the time. Further analysis was carried out later, and it showed several of the most significant clusters appearing linked to common viral pathogens.

The PCR ran on 60 Vbeta and 13 Jbeta primers. Repertoires were generated with immunoSEQ multiplex PCR, while TCRdb's copy carries only in-frame clones and drops some. The sample includes roughly 190,000 clones, more than 75% of them seen just once. On this clone itself: Antigen: not known.

Despite likely unrecorded immune exposures, the donors were nominally healthy at the time of sampling. The receptor was derived from a young woman in good health and CMV-seronegative. Source material: PBMCs.

CDR3 residues: CASSSLDMGAGASSPLHF. For the CDR3, the DNA is TGTGCCAGCAGTTCCCTCGATATGGGGGCGGGGGCTAGTTCACCCCTCCACTTT. V gene TRBV28 combines with J gene TRBJ1-6; possible D gene TRBD1, 6 bases. V lost 4 bases, J lost 9 bases, and 25 bases lay in between. Germline CDR1 is MDHEN and CDR2 is SYDVKM. The CDR3 is 18 amino acids. The full variable domain, with the rest looked up from reference TRBV28 and TRBJ1-6, is DVKVTQSSRYLVKRTGEKVFLECVQDMDHENMFWYRQDPGLGLRLIYFSYDVKMKEKGDIPEGYSVSREKKERFSLILESASTNQTSMYLCASSSLDMGAGASSPLHFGNGTRLTVT.